This T cell receptor (beta chain) appears in the sequencing data of a study of shared clonotypes between healthy human individuals. The assay was carried out at the deep level. Each PCR replicate from the sorted subsets contained 200 to 250 ng DNA, which is some 31,000 T cell genomes. The method was immunoSEQ multiplex PCR; TCRdb's version includes in-frame clones alone and lacks a portion of them. The data show about 2.3 million clones, just under 95% seen once. Adult donors, all healthy and HIV-negative, had no recent acute infections or vaccinations. In its sample, this clone was seen a few times. Other DNA sequences in this specimen translate into the identical CDR3. This receptor was obtained from a man between 18 and 29 years old in good health. Some clones in this sample may be carry-over from other donors' samples. The sequenced material came from naive CD4+ T cells from PBMCs. Subset specified: CD45RA+ positively selected.

This chain's CDR3 is CASSVSSDTQYF. DNA for the CDR3: TGTGCCAGCAGCGTTAGTTCGGATACGCAGTATTTT. V gene TRBV9 combines with J gene TRBJ2-3; D not resolved. From germline, CDR1 is SGDLS and CDR2 YYNGEE. Trimming stripped 2 bases from V and 6 bases from J, with 7 bases between. This CDR3 region has 12 residues.